This TCR beta chain emerged from a study of pediatric ulcerative colitis (dated by TCRdb to between 2018 and 2021). Notes on the research overall: From eight or nine newly diagnosed, treatment-naive pediatric ulcerative colitis patients and four non-IBD control children, paired blood and rectal samples were collected. Broad study findings and their caveats: Compared with controls, ulcerative colitis patients showed significantly higher autologous blood-rectal clonal overlap, a finding that suggests increased T cell trafficking to inflamed tissue. Because repertoires were derived from total lymphocyte DNA, patterns in rare subsets such as regulatory T cells may not have been reflected. For technical reasons, the blood samples of a couple of patients yielded substantially fewer templates, so those samples were excluded from the blood-rectal overlap analysis. A couple of rectal CDR3 clonotypes were present in all ulcerative colitis patients and in none of the controls. Features of the rectal repertoire distinguished controls, mild-moderate colitis patients and acute severe colitis patients, and in acute severe colitis rectal diversity was lower because of clonal expansions. Only a handful of individuals were included in the healthy control group, which was small.

The CDR3 sequence holds 16 residues, the cysteine and phenylalanine included. Solely the CDR3 DNA is kept, with 48 bases framed from the first base. V gives up 5 bases and J gives up 7 bases, and the segment between their germline ends measures 20 bases. Taken from the germline V gene, the CDR1 and CDR2 loops are SGHAT and FQNNGV. Through the immunoSEQ TRB Survey service, multiplex V and J primers were used to amplify rearranged CDR3 beta regions from genomic DNA. To keep depth equal across samples, survey-level sequencing depth of up to 500,000 reads per sample was applied. The libraries were purified and pooled, then sequenced using Illumina technology. Concerning the study's data processing: Productive clonality, sample overlap, pairwise scatters, CDR3 beta length, V/D/J gene usage and productiveness were all assessed with the immunoSEQ online tools. Calculated diversity was the number of unique rearrangements divided by total templates times 100; Shannon and Simpson indices were also computed. Principal component analysis was performed on Z-score normalized data with the R prcomp function and the ggbiplot package. Morisita's index was used to measure clonal overlap between blood and rectum within each subject. Here the immuneACCESS table is served through TCRdb, limited to in-frame sequences with V and J called. Missing clones are a known gap in these copies; in checked studies unresolved V genes cover under half, and the rest lacks a known reason. From that table come the V and J calls and clone size; the DNA was used to work out D and trimming. A total of roughly 54,000 clones appear in this sample, 80% to 90% of them only once. The leading ten clones occupy about 1.5% of the sample.

Turning to this clone: Its antigen is currently not known. One base away there is no much larger clone; base qualities are not given.

The control children had a colonoscopy because IBD was suspected, but their endoscopy was normal both macroscopically and histologically, and none were diagnosed with IBD within the following year. Blood was sampled at the same time as the colonoscopy. The Wizard kit (Promega) was used to extract genomic DNA from the blood and intestinal samples. Sequenced material: blood. The chain is assembled from TRBV11-2 and TRBJ2-2; TRBD2 might be the D gene, on 6 matching bases. The TCR comes from a boy younger than 18 who was a control in a study of pediatric ulcerative colitis. The CDR3 reads CASSSPVGGDGGELFF. DNA sequence: TGTGCCAGCAGCAGCCCCGTCGGAGGGGATGGCGGGGAGCTGTTTTTT.